Each of the 4 T cell receptor beta chains below was sequenced from the same sample in a study of Graves' ophthalmopathy and Graves' hyperthyroidism. Amplifying from RNA transcripts, the study obtained TCR beta CDR3 regions. Following a first-round RT-PCR that used HTBI primers, a second-round multiplex PCR was carried out. TCRdb itself ran the multiplex PCR reads through MiXCR, one entry per CDR3 protein. The sample carries hundreds of thousands of distinct CDR3 sequences, around 42% recorded once. Sequencing was done on a sample of peripheral blood. Receptor source: an adult man with Graves' ophthalmopathy.

The gene calls are TRBV7-9 and TRBJ2-2; TRBD2 is a possible D gene (5 bases). Trimming removed 11 bases at V and 5 bases at J, with 12 bases between. Germline lookup yields CDR1 SEHNR and CDR2 FQNEAQ (reference sequence). The CDR3 runs 12 residues. The CDR3 nucleotides are TGTGCCGTCGGGGTAGGGACCGGGGAGCTGTTTTTT. Encoded protein: CAVGVGTGELFF.

The chain is built from TRBV7-3 and TRBJ2-7; D might be TRBD2 (6 bases). The CDR3 sequence is 15 residues long. V was cut by 5 bases and J by 0 bases, with 14 bases left in between. CDR1 is SGHTA and CDR2 is FQGTGA in the germline V gene. CDR3 in DNA: TGTGCCAGCAGCCTTGGGAGCGGGCGCTCCTACGAGCAGTACTTC. It is translated as CASSLGSGRSYEQYF.

This chain uses TRBV24-1 with TRBJ2-5; TRBD1 matches at 7 bases. J gave up 1 base and V 5 bases, and 6 bases lay outside the gene matches. The CDR3 covers 15 residues. In germline, CDR1 is KGHDR, CDR2 SFDVKD. CDR3 sequence: CATSARDSLQETQYF. For the CDR3, the DNA is TGTGCCACCAGTGCTCGGGACAGTCTCCAAGAGACCCAGTACTTC.

The gene calls are TRBV29-1 and TRBJ1-2, with TRBD1 as a possible D gene (6 bases). This CDR3 has 11 residues. Germline loops: CDR1 SQVTM, CDR2 ANQGSEA. Trimming shortened V by 8 bases and J by 7 bases, and 14 bases separated the two germline ends. The CDR3 spells CSTGGAGGYTF. The CDR3 DNA reads TGCAGCACTGGGGGGGCGGGTGGCTACACCTTC.